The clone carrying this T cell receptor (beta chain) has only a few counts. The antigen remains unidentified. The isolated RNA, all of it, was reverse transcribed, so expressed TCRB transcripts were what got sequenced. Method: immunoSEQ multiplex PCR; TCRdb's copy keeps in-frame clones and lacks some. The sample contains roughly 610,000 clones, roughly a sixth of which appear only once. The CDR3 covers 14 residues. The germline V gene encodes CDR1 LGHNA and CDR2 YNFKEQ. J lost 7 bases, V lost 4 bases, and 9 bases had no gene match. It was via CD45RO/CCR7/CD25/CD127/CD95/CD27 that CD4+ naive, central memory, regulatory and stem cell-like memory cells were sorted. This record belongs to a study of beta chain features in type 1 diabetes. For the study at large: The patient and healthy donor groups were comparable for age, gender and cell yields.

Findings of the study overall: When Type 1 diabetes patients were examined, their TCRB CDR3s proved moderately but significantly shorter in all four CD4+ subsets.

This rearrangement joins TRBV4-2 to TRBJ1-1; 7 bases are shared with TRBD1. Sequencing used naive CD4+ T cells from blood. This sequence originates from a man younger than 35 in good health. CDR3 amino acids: CASSPPTGKVEAFF. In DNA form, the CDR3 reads TGTGCCAGCAGCCCCCCGACAGGGAAGGTTGAAGCTTTCTTT.